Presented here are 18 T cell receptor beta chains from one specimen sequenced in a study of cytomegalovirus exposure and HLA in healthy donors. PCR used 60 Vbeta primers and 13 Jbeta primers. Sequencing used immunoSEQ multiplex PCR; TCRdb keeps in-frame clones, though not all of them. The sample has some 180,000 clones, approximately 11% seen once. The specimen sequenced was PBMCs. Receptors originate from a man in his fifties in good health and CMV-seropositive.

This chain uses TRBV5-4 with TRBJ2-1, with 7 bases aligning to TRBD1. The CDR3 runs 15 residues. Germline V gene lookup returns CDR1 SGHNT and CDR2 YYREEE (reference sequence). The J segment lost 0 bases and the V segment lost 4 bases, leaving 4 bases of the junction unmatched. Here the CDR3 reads CASSEGQSSYNEQFF. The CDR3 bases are TGTGCCAGCAGCGAGGGACAGAGCTCCTACAATGAGCAGTTCTTC.

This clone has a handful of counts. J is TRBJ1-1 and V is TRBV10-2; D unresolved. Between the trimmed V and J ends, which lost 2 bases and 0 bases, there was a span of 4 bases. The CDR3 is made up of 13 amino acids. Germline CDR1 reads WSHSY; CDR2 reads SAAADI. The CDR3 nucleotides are TGCGCCAGCAGTGAGCCCTTGAACACTGAAGCTTTCTTT. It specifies CASSEPLNTEAFF.

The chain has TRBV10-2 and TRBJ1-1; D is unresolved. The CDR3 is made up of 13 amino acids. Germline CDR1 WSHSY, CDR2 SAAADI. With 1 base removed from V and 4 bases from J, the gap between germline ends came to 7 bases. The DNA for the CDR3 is TGCGCCAGCAGTGAGTTACAGATCACTGAAGCTTTCTTT. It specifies CASSELQITEAFF.

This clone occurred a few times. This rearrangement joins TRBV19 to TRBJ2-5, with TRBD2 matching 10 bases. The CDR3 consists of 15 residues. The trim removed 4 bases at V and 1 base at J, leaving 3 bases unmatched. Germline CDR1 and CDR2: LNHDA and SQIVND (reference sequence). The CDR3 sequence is CASSTRTSGQETQYF. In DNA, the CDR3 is TGTGCCAGTAGTACCAGGACTAGCGGCCAAGAGACCCAGTACTTC.

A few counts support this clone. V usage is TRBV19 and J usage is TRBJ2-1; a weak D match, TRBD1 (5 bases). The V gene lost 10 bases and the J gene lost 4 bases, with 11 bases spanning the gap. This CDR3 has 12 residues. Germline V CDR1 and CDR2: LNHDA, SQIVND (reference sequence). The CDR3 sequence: CATARAYNEQFF. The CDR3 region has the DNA TGTGCCACAGCCAGGGCGTACAATGAGCAGTTCTTC. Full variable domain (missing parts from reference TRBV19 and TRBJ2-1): DGGITQSPKYLFRKEGQNVTLSCEQNLNHDAMYWYRQDPGQGLRLIYYSQIVNDFQKGDIAEGYSVSREKKESFPLTVTSAQKNPTAFYLCATARAYNEQFFGPGTRLTVL.

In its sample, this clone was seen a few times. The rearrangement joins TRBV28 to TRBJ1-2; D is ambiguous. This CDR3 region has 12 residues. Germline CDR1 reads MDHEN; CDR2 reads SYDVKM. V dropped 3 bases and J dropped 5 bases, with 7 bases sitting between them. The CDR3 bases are TGTGCCAGCAGTTTCGCCGGGTATGGCTACACCTTC. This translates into CASSFAGYGYTF.

The CDR3 is CASSQEGTGELFF. The CDR3 nucleotides read TGTGCCAGCAGTCAGGAGGGGACCGGGGAGCTGTTTTTT. The rearrangement uses TRBV6-5 and TRBJ2-2; D might be TRBD2 (6 bases). Germline CDR1 MNHEY, CDR2 SVGAGI. The CDR3 is 13 amino acids. Between the trimmed V and J ends, which lost 5 bases and 5 bases, there was a span of 9 bases.

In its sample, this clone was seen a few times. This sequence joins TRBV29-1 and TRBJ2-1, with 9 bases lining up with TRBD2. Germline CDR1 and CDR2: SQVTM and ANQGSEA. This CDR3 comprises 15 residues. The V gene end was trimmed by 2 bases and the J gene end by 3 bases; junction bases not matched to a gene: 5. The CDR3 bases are TGCAGCGTTGAACGGCGGGGGGGGTTCTACAATGAGCAGTTCTTC. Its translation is CSVERRGGFYNEQFF.

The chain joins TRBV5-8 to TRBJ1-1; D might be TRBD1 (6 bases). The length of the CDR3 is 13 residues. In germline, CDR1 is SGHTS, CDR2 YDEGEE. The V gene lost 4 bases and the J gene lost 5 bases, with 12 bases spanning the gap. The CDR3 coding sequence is TGTGCCAGCAGCCAGGGGTGGCGGACTGAAGCTTTCTTT. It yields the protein CASSQGWRTEAFF.

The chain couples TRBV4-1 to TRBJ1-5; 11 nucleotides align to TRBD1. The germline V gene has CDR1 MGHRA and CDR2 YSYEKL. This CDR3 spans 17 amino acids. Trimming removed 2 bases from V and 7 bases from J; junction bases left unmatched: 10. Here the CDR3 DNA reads TGCGCCAGCAGCCAAAACGGCGGGACAGGGGGTAGCCAGCCCCAGCATTTT. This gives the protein CASSQNGGTGGSQPQHF.

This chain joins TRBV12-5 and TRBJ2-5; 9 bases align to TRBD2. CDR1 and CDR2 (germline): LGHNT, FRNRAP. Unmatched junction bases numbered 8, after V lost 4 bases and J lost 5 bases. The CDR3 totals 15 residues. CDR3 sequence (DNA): TGTGCTAGTGGTTGGACTAGCGTCATACCGGAGACCCAGTACTTC. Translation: CASGWTSVIPETQYF.

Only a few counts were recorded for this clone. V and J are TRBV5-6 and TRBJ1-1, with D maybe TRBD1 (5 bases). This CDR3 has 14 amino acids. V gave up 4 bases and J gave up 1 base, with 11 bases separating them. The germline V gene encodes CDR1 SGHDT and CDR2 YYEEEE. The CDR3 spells CASSPLTGNTEAFF. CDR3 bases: TGTGCCAGCAGCCCCCTTACAGGGAACACTGAAGCTTTCTTT.

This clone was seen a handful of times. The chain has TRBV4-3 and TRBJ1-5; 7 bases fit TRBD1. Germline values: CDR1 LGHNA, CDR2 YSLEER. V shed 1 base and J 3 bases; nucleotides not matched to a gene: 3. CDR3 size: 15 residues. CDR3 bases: TGCGCCAGCAGCCAAGGGGGACAGTACAATCAGCCCCAGCATTTT. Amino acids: CASSQGGQYNQPQHF.

In DNA, the CDR3 is TGTGCCAGCAAAAAGGACACGGACTACACCTTC. Protein product: CASKKDTDYTF. The V gene is TRBV6-1, the J gene TRBJ1-2; tentatively, D is TRBD1 (5 bases). Trimming shortened V by 7 bases and J by 10 bases, and 13 bases separated the two germline ends. Germline values: CDR1 MNHNS, CDR2 SASEGT. This CDR3 has 11 residues.

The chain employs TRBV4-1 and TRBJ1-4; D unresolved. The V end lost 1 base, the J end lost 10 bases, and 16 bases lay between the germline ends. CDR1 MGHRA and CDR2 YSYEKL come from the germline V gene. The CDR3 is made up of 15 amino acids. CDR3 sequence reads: CASSQVGRSDGKLFF. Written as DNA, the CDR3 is TGCGCCAGCAGCCAAGTAGGCAGGTCAGATGGAAAACTGTTTTTT.

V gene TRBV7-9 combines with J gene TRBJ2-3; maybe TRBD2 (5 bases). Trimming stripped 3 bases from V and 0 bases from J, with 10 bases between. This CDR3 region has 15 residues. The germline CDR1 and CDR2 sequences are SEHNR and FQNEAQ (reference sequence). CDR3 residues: CASSLTRRSTDTQYF. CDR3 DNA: TGTGCCAGCAGCTTGACGAGGAGGAGCACAGATACGCAGTATTTT.

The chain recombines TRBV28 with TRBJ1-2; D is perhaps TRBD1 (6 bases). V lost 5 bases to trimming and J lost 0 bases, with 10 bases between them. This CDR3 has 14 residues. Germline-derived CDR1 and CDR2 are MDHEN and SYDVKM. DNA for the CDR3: TGTGCCAGCAGTCGATCAGGGGCTAACTATGGCTACACCTTC. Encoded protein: CASSRSGANYGYTF.

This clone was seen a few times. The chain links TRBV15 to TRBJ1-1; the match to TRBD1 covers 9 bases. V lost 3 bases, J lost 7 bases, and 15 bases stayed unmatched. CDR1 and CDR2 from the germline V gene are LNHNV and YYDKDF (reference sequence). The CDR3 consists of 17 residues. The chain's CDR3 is CATSSPRQGVGVGEAFF. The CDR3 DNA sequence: TGTGCCACCAGCAGTCCCCGACAGGGGGTGGGGGTGGGTGAAGCTTTCTTT.